Listed below are T cell receptor beta chains from one sample, sequenced in a study of cytotoxic CD8 clonotypes in ibrutinib-treated CLL. Sequencing used immunoSEQ multiplex PCR; TCRdb keeps in-frame clones, though not all of them. The sample yields approximately 45,000 clones, 60% to 70% seen once. This specimen consisted of PBMCs, obtained after 24 months of ibrutinib treatment. The source is a human donor with chronic lymphocytic leukemia. The CDR3 runs from the conserved cysteine through the conserved F or W. A D gene is named only where the DNA matches it firmly.

TRBV5-1	TRBD1	TRBJ1-1	CASSPGTGSQQVGEAFF
TRBV2	.	TRBJ1-1	CASTFGGVGYGEAFF
TRBV7-2	.	TRBJ2-7	CASSLAFFGPLGGSYEQYF
TRBV25-1	TRBD2	TRBJ2-2	CASSEDRLAGATGELFF
TRBV7-2	TRBD1	TRBJ1-4	CASSSPTGGTEKLFF
TRBV11-1	.	TRBJ1-1	CASSFNKGTEAFF
TRBV11-2	.	TRBJ1-3	CASSRWSGGGNTIYF
TRBV30	TRBD1	TRBJ1-2	CASEDRAYGYTF
TRBV18	TRBD1	TRBJ2-5	CASSPWTGEKETQYF
TRBV6-5	.	TRBJ1-1	CASKPSRDTEAFF
TRBV5-6	.	TRBJ2-5	CASAGEETQYF
TRBV2	.	TRBJ1-2	CASSPTRVAGYGYTF
TRBV7-8	.	TRBJ2-7	CASSTNPYRGEQYF
TRBV6-5	.	TRBJ2-5	CASSYSGLEIQETQYF
TRBV18	TRBD2	TRBJ2-3	CASSPGLVDTQYF
TRBV5-1	.	TRBJ1-2	CASSLQDPVHRNGYTF
TRBV30	.	TRBJ1-5	CAWSKDHGQPQHF
TRBV5-5	.	TRBJ2-1	CASSSRSNEQFF
TRBV5-8	.	TRBJ2-7	CASSPGRDALPYEQYF
TRBV5-1	.	TRBJ2-7	CASSLIPYEQYF
TRBV6-5	TRBD1	TRBJ1-2	CASSYLTGNGYTF
TRBV4-1	.	TRBJ2-3	CASSQVGTDTQYF
TRBV7-2	.	TRBJ2-7	CASSPAGTEPYEQYF
TRBV15	TRBD1	TRBJ1-2	CATSRGTGGPGYGYTF
TRBV20-1	.	TRBJ1-1	CSAIYTEAFF
TRBV19	TRBD2	TRBJ2-1	CASAELAALNEQFF
TRBV27	.	TRBJ1-4	CASSFFNRADEKLFF
TRBV30	.	TRBJ2-2	CAVVGATGELFF
TRBV5-1	.	TRBJ2-5	CASSPWGTTKGETQYF
TRBV6-6	.	TRBJ1-3	CASSADMSSGNTIYF
TRBV7-3	TRBD2	TRBJ2-1	CASSLTSGGNNEQFF
TRBV6-1	TRBD2	TRBJ2-7	CASGLAISEQYF
TRBV30	.	TRBJ1-5	CAWSRGNQPQHF
TRBV5-1	TRBD1	TRBJ1-2	CASSWGQVHGYTF
TRBV4-1	TRBD1	TRBJ2-2	CASSRTGETGELFF
TRBV11-2	TRBD2	TRBJ2-1	CASSFTSGAVHNEQFF
TRBV6-1	.	TRBJ1-2	CASSATRSQVRRDYGYTF
TRBV4-2	.	TRBJ2-1	CASSQGGYSEQFF
TRBV5-1	.	TRBJ2-2	CASSLTARGSNTGELFF
TRBV28	.	TRBJ1-2	CASGETGNYGYTF
TRBV6-5	TRBD1	TRBJ1-1	CASSYSTGGANTEAFF
TRBV6-1	.	TRBJ2-7	CASSEFGGTESNEQYF
TRBV6-4	.	TRBJ1-5	CASSPEGGSNQPQHF
TRBV9	.	TRBJ2-1	CASSVVPSDNEQFF
TRBV4-1	.	TRBJ1-1	CASSQGRTRYNTEAFF
TRBV2	TRBD1	TRBJ1-2	CASSERDRIGGYTF
TRBV21-1	.	TRBJ1-5	CASRKGPGQGSNQPQHF
TRBV11-2	.	TRBJ1-1	CASSFLQGNTEAFF
TRBV28	.	TRBJ2-4	CASSYQTTNIQYF
TRBV5-4	TRBD1	TRBJ1-1	CASSLAGQARTEAFF
TRBV4-2	.	TRBJ2-7	CASSPRSGDYEQYF
TRBV30	.	TRBJ1-1	CAWSPGGTEAFF
TRBV5-5	TRBD1	TRBJ1-2	CASSLRQGDYGYTF
TRBV30	TRBD2	TRBJ2-3	CAWSVLVLAGGLRVPTDTQYF
TRBV28	.	TRBJ1-4	CASSLGPGGKLFF